This T cell receptor (beta chain) was retrieved from a study of glioma-infiltrating T cells. The iRepertoire nested amplicon-rescue multiplex PCR amplified TCR alpha and beta CDR3s from RNA. TCRdb reprocessed the multiplex PCR reads via MiXCR and lists one record per CDR3 protein. The data contain about 380,000 distinct CDR3 sequences, about 40% of them seen just once; the ten biggest clones take up approximately 12%. The length of the CDR3 is 12 residues. The germline CDR1 and CDR2 sequences are SGHTA and FQGTGA. Points on this clonotype: At one end, the junction sequence differs from germline, possibly due to a read error.

Sequenced: glioma tissue, nonneoplastic brain tissue, or PBMCs (not recorded which). The TCR sequence derives from a human donor with low-grade glioma or glioblastoma, undergoing nonglioma brain surgery, or in good health (not recorded which). The chain has TRBV7-3 and TRBJ2-1; weak D call: TRBD2 (5 bases). The CDR3 spells CASSAGRDEQFF. In DNA, the CDR3 is TGCGCCAGCAGCGCTGGGCGGGATGAGCAGTTCTTC.